This note documents a single T cell receptor beta chain sequence. Its target is not known. Germline trimming cut 3 bases from V and 4 bases from J; bases unmatched to any gene: 7. From germline, CDR1 is SNHLY and CDR2 FYNNEI. This CDR3 spans 15 amino acids. The sample comes from a study of T-cell memory formation after mild COVID-19. Overall study findings and caveats: Memory from before infection featured some responding clones, which suggests cross-reactive memory joined. Clones from the second wave (peaking day 37) had unconfirmed SARS-CoV-2 specificity. The main location of contracting CD4+ clones was CM and EM, and that of contracting CD8+ clones was EMRA.

UMIs and sample barcodes were carried by the TCR alpha and TCR beta cDNA libraries that 5'RACE produced using constant-segment primers. TCRdb reanalysed the 5' RACE reads using MiXCR and keeps one entry per CDR3 protein. The sample includes approximately 500,000 distinct CDR3 sequences, around 25% of them seen just once. This receptor was identified in an adult woman who had mild COVID-19 (a few samples of this study predate the infection). Cell type and time point are not known. The chain is built from TRBV2 and TRBJ2-3; TRBD2 aligns across 7 bases. Sequenced: PBMCs or a T cell subset sorted from them (not recorded which). The CDR3 loop reads CASSEAPRGADTQYF. Here the CDR3 DNA reads TGTGCCAGCAGTGAGGCTCCCCGGGGGGCAGATACGCAGTATTTT.